This T cell receptor (beta chain) originates from a study of cytomegalovirus exposure and HLA in healthy donors. In the PCR, 60 Vbeta and 13 Jbeta primers were used. Assay used: immunoSEQ multiplex PCR; TCRdb lists only in-frame clones, some missing. Of about 140,000 clones listed, 78% were seen once; the top ten hold less than 3%. The clonotype comes from a female donor in good health and CMV-seronegative. Specimen: PBMCs.

In DNA, the CDR3 is TGTGCCAGCAGCCCGGAGTCCGCGGTTGCTTACGAGCAGTACTTC. Translated: CASSPESAVAYEQYF. The chain uses TRBV11-2 and TRBJ2-7; no clear D. Looked up from germline, CDR1 is SGHAT and CDR2 is FQNNGV. The V and J ends lost 5 bases and 4 bases respectively, with 18 bases between them. The CDR3 runs to 15 residues.